The present T cell receptor (beta chain) was sequenced within a study of Graves' ophthalmopathy and Graves' hyperthyroidism listed by TCRdb under 2018. For the wider study: Peripheral blood was collected before any treatment was given, at the time of initial diagnosis. TCR beta repertoire signatures were used to distinguish Graves' ophthalmopathy from Graves' hyperthyroidism and to predict progression to ophthalmopathy. In total, 135 blood samples were TCR-sequenced: 40 to 45 ophthalmopathy, approximately 75 hyperthyroidism and 17 hyperthyroidism-to-ophthalmopathy patients. To explore V-J signatures distinguishing ophthalmopathy from hyperthyroidism, a discovery set of about a hundred patients (fewer than 45 ophthalmopathy, about 57 stable hyperthyroidism) was enrolled. For independent validation, a separate cohort was made up of some 19 hyperthyroidism patients plus 17 patients who later progressed from hyperthyroidism to ophthalmopathy. In a handful of hyperthyroidism patients, the T-cell repertoire of thyroid tissue was compared with the T-cell repertoire of blood. Following sample collection, hyperthyroidism patients were given methimazole at a starting dose of 30 mg daily, and ophthalmopathy patients were given high-dose intravenous methylprednisolone.

The ophthalmopathy patients had moderately to severely active disease, with a Clinical Activity Score of 3 or higher, a NOSPECS grade of 4 or higher, and a disease duration of less than 3 months. Patients were excluded if they had other autoimmune diseases, uncontrolled infections, pregnancy or lactation. Diagnosis was based on clinical symptoms, serum thyroxine, TRAb, thyroid ultrasound and orbital computed tomography. PBMCs were isolated from 7.5 to 10 ml of fresh peripheral blood by Ficoll-Paque density gradient centrifugation. Total RNA was extracted with Trizol reagent and quality-checked on an Agilent 2100 Bioanalyzer. For repertoire sequencing, TCR beta CDR3 regions were amplified from RNA transcripts. HTBI primers and the Qiagen OneStep RT-PCR kit were used in a first-round RT-PCR, which was followed by a second-round multiplex PCR, size selection and purification. Libraries were sequenced on an Illumina HiSeq2000 using paired-end 100 bp reads. In the original analysis: SOAPnuke was used to process the reads, throwing out any read that had adapters, had uncalled bases, had a mean Phred below 15, or lacked an exact constant-primer or identifier match. COPE v1.2.5 was used to merge the high-quality paired reads. Each unique nucleotide sequence was treated as a clonotype, and MiTCR v1.1 was used to align the clonotypes to the IMGT TRB V, D and J references. Analysis was restricted to V-J combinations with a frequency above 0.0001, which covered about 99% of repertoires. For each V-J combination, a TCR clonal expansion and chaos score was defined as F50 clonal expansion divided by the chaos observed in the TCRdist matrix. Welch's t-statistics and random forest were used to reduce features to 10 to 15 V-J combinations, which were fed into a naive Bayes classifier. The similarity between thyroid and blood repertoires was quantified using the Morisita-Horn index. TCRdb reworked the public reads: Q25 trimming with fastp, MiXCR clone assembly, productive beta chains retained. Duplicate CDR3 protein sequences are folded into a single record with the most common DNA and genes. None of the V and J calls come from the authors' own analysis; TCRdb made them. A total of about 740,000 distinct CDR3 sequences appear in this sample, 40% of them only once. Together, the top ten hold approximately 43% of the sample.

Results and caveats for the whole study, not just this receptor: No statistical method was used to set the sample size in advance, and the investigators knew which group each participant was assigned to. In cross-validation, the 13-signature model distinguished ophthalmopathy from stable hyperthyroidism with around 86% sensitivity and approximately 81% specificity, while in the test set the corresponding values were about 79% and 69%. Most expanded thyroid clonotypes with a frequency above 0.001 also appeared in blood, which suggests that blood repertoires may reflect the immune response in the thyroid. In validation, the model predicted ophthalmopathy progression with about 71% sensitivity and about 73% specificity; approximately 12 predicted patients were CT-confirmed with GO in a median of 6.5 months.

With regard to this clonotype: Its binding antigen is unknown. Per-base qualities were not stored, and no clone one base away is much larger.

Taken from cysteine to phenylalanine, the CDR3 has 13 residues. CDR3 DNA is the only sequence kept; it has 39 bases, read in frame from the first base. V and J lose 5 bases and 2 bases, and a span of 10 bases separates them. The chain joins TRBV12-3 or TRBV12-4 to TRBJ2-7, and perhaps TRBD2 as D gene, on 6 matching bases. The receptor comes from an adult man with Graves' ophthalmopathy. Material: peripheral blood. The CDR3 here reads CASSGSGTYEQYF. The nucleotides read TGTGCCAGCAGTGGTAGCGGAACCTACGAGCAGTACTTC.